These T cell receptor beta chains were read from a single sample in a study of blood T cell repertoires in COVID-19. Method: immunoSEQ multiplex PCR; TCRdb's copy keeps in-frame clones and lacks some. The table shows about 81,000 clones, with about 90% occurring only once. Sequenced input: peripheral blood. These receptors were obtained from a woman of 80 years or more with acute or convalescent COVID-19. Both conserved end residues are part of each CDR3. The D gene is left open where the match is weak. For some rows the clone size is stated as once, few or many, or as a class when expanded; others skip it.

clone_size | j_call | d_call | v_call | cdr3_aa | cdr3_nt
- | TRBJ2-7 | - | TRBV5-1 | CASSSRLDSQSSYEQYF | TGCGCCAGCAGCTCCCGCTTGGACAGCCAAAGCTCCTACGAGCAGTACTTC
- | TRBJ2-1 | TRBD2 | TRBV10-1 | CASSEPGGKYNEQFF | TGCGCCAGCAGTGAGCCGGGAGGGAAGTACAATGAGCAGTTCTTC
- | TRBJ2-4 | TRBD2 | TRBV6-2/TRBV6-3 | CASSALGLASAKNIQYF | TGTGCCAGCAGTGCTCTTGGACTAGCCTCAGCCAAAAACATTCAGTACTTC
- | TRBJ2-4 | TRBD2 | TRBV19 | CASSRGLAGGIEAKNIQYF | TGTGCCAGTAGCCGCGGACTAGCGGGAGGGATAGAAGCCAAAAACATTCAGTACTTC
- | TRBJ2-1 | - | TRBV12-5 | CATGGLVDEQFF | TGTGCTACGGGGGGCCTTGTAGATGAGCAGTTCTTC
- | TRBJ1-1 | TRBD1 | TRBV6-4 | CASSDYRGSEAFF | TGTGCCAGCAGTGACTACAGGGGGTCTGAAGCTTTCTTT
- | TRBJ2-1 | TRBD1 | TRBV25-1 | CASSERAGGYNEQFF | TGTGCCAGCAGTGAACGGGCAGGGGGCTACAATGAGCAGTTCTTC
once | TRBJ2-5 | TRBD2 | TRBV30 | CAWSPLGLVQETQYF | TGTGCCTGGAGTCCCCTGGGACTAGTCCAAGAGACCCAGTACTTC
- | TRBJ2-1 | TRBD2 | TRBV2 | CASSERRGSANEQFF | TGTGCCAGCAGTGAACGGCGGGGGTCTGCCAATGAGCAGTTCTTC
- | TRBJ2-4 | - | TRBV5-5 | CASSLAGIQNIQYF | TGTGCCAGCAGCTTGGCCGGGATCCAAAACATTCAGTACTTC
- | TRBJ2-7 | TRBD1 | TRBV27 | CASRKADRVSGEQYF | TGTGCCAGCAGGAAGGCGGACAGGGTATCAGGCGAGCAGTACTTC
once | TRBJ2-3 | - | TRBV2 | CASTRDRNTITDTQYF | TGTGCCAGCACGAGGGATCGGAACACTATCACAGATACGCAGTATTTT
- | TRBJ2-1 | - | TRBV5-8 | CASSPLVSYEQFF | TGTGCCAGCAGCCCTCTAGTATCGTATGAGCAGTTCTTC
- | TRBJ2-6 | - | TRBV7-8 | CASSSKRGANVLTF | TGTGCCAGCAGCTCCAAGCGTGGGGCCAACGTCCTGACTTTC
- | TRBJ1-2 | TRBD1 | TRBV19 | CASISKGTGGSYGYTF | TGTGCCAGTATATCCAAAGGGACAGGGGGCAGCTATGGCTACACCTTC
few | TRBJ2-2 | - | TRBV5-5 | CASSLEEGANTGELFF | TGTGCCAGCAGCTTGGAGGAGGGCGCGAACACCGGGGAGCTGTTTTTT
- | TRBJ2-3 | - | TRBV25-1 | CATHSTYADTQYF | TGTGCCACCCACTCGACTTACGCAGATACGCAGTATTTT
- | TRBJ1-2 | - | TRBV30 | CAGRDTFYGYTF | TGTGCCGGCCGGGACACCTTCTATGGCTACACCTTC
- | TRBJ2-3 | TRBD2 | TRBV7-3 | CASSSGLAGGTDTQYF | TGTGCCAGCAGCTCCGGACTAGCGGGGGGTACAGATACGCAGTATTTT
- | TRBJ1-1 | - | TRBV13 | CASSQGGQGNTEAFF | TGTGCCAGCAGTCAAGGTGGGCAGGGGAACACTGAAGCTTTCTTT
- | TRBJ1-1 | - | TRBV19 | CASSPTGSNTEAFF | TGTGCCAGTAGTCCGACAGGCTCGAACACTGAAGCTTTCTTT
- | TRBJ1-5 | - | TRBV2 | CASSPRQVLIRQPQHF | TGTGCCAGCAGTCCTAGACAGGTCCTAATTAGACAGCCCCAGCATTTT
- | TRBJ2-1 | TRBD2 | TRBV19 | CARRERGPRNEQFF | TGTGCCAGAAGGGAGCGGGGGCCCCGCAATGAGCAGTTCTTC
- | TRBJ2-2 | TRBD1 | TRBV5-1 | CASSLEGQGTTGELFF | TGCGCCAGCAGCTTGGAGGGACAGGGTACCACCGGGGAGCTGTTTTTT
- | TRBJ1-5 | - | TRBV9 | CASSVGADNSNQPQHF | TGTGCCAGCAGCGTAGGGGCAGACAATAGCAATCAGCCCCAGCATTTT
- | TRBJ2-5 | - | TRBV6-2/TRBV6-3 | CASSYGGEQETQYF | TGTGCCAGCAGTTACGGCGGGGAGCAAGAGACCCAGTACTTC
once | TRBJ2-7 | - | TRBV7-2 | CASSSRQGGTYEQYF | TGTGCCAGCAGCTCACGACAGGGAGGAACCTACGAGCAGTACTTC
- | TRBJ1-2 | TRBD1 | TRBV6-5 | CASSYGGQAVLGYTF | TGTGCCAGCAGTTACGGGGGACAGGCGGTTCTTGGCTACACCTTC
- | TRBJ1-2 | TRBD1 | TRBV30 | CAWTYGTGGYGYTF | TGTGCCTGGACCTACGGGACAGGGGGCTATGGCTACACCTTC
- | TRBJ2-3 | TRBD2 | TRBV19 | CASSTSADTQYF | TGTGCCAGCTCGACTAGCGCGGATACGCAGTATTTT
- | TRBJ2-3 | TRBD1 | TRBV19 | CASSGTGARGTDTQYF | TGTGCCAGTAGTGGGACAGGGGCGAGAGGCACAGATACGCAGTATTTT
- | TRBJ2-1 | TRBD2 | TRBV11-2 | CASSLDLAGIYNEQFF | TGTGCCAGCAGCTTAGATCTAGCGGGGATCTACAATGAGCAGTTCTTC
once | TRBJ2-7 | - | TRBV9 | CASSVGPGEGYEQYF | TGTGCCAGCAGCGTAGGGCCGGGAGAGGGCTACGAGCAGTACTTC
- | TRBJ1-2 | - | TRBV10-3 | CAITDPGKDGYTF | TGTGCCATCACAGATCCAGGGAAAGATGGCTACACCTTC
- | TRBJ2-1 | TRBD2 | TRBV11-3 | CASSFSGGYNEQFF | TGTGCCAGCAGCTTTAGCGGGGGCTACAATGAGCAGTTCTTC
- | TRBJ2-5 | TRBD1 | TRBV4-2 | CASSGTGGGETQYF | TGTGCCAGCAGCGGCACAGGGGGCGGGGAGACCCAGTACTTC
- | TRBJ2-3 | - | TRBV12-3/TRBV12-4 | CASWGVGADTQYF | TGTGCCAGCTGGGGAGTGGGCGCAGATACGCAGTATTTT
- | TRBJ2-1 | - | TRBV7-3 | CASSPGEAYNEQFF | TGTGCCAGCAGCCCGGGAGAGGCCTACAATGAGCAGTTCTTC
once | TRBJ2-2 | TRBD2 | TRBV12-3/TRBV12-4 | CASSPGGPGELFF | TGTGCCAGCAGCCCGGGAGGGCCCGGGGAGCTGTTTTTT
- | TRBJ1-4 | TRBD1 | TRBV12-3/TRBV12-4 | CASSFTGEKLFF | TGTGCCAGCAGTTTTACAGGGGAGAAACTGTTTTTT
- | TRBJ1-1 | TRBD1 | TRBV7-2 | CASSSDRWNTEAFF | TGTGCCAGCAGCTCGGACAGGTGGAACACTGAAGCTTTCTTT
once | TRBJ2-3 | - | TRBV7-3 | CASSPPLENTQYF | TGTGCCAGCAGCCCCCCACTAGAAAATACGCAGTATTTT
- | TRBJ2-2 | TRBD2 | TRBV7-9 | CASTQRPSGGVSANTGELFF | TGTGCCAGCACCCAACGACCCAGCGGGGGGGTTTCGGCGAACACCGGGGAGCTGTTTTTT
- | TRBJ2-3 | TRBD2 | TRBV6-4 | CASSDLGLAGDTQYF | TGTGCCAGCAGTGACTTGGGACTAGCGGGGGATACGCAGTATTTT
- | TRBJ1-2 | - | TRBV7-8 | CASSFDTAGANYGYTF | TGTGCCAGCAGCTTCGACACAGCTGGCGCTAACTATGGCTACACCTTC
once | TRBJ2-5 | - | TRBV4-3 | CASSLDQGPETQYF | TGCGCCAGCAGCCTCGACCAGGGCCCCGAGACCCAGTACTTC
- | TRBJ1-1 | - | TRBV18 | CASQGAQEAFF | TGTGCCAGCCAGGGCGCGCAGGAAGCTTTCTTT
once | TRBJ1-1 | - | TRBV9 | CASSPPGSGGPTEAFF | TGTGCCAGCAGCCCTCCCGGTTCGGGGGGTCCCACTGAAGCTTTCTTT
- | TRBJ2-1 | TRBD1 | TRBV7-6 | CASSSDSGGVGPYNEQFF | TGTGCCAGCAGCTCAGATTCAGGGGGCGTGGGACCCTACAATGAGCAGTTCTTC
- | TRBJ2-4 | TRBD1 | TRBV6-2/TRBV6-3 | CASSKGQGARNIQYF | TGTGCCAGCAGCAAGGGACAGGGGGCAAGGAACATTCAGTACTTC
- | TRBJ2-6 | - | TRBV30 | CAWSVTRSAGANVLTF | TGTGCCTGGAGTGTAACTCGGTCGGCTGGGGCCAACGTCCTGACTTTC
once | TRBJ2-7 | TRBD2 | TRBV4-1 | CASSQGAGAIPTSGRRYEQYF | TGCGCCAGCAGCCAAGGGGCAGGGGCAATCCCGACTAGCGGGAGACGATACGAGCAGTACTTC
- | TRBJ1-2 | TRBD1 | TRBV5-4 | CASSFESSGTGRGYTF | TGTGCCAGCAGCTTCGAGTCCAGTGGGACAGGAAGGGGCTACACCTTC
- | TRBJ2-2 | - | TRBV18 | CASSLSSLAGTNTGELFF | TGTGCCAGCTCACTGAGTTCCTTGGCGGGCACGAACACCGGGGAGCTGTTTTTT
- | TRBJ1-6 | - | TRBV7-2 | CASSLVNSPLHF | TGTGCCAGCAGCTTAGTAAATTCACCCCTCCACTTT
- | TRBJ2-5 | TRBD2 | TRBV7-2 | CASSATSGVQETQYF | TGTGCCAGCAGCGCGACTAGCGGGGTACAAGAGACCCAGTACTTC
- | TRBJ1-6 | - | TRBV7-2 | CASSPWGLDSPLHF | TGTGCCAGCAGCCCCTGGGGGCTCGATTCACCCCTCCACTTT